This T cell receptor beta chain was recovered during a study of control samples from healthy donors and cancer patients. The CDR3 spans 16 residues. V was shortened by 6 bases and J by 4 bases, with 18 bases between the two germline ends. Germline CDR1 MNHEY, CDR2 SVGEGT. Some clones are missing from TCRdb's copy, which holds only in-frame ones; the method was immunoSEQ multiplex PCR. Found here are some 190,000 clones; the top ten clones hold 2.2%. The gene calls are TRBV6-2 or TRBV6-3 and TRBJ2-2, with D perhaps matching TRBD1 (6 bases). Sequences were obtained from blood. The receptor comes from a woman in her thirties in good health. CDR3 residues: CASSPHYRARTGELFF. The CDR3 DNA follows: TGTGCCAGCAGCCCACATTACAGGGCACGCACCGGGGAGCTGTTTTTT.